One sample yielded the 13 T cell receptor beta chains listed below, sequenced in a study of tumor-infiltrating lymphocytes in primary liver carcinoma. A primer matching the constant region was used to make TCR beta cDNA from 500 ng of total RNA. Three nested multiplex PCR rounds of slightly modified ARM-PCR generated TCR beta libraries. The study ran its first two PCR rounds for nine to eleven cycles each, using TRBV1-TRBV30 forward primers and a C-beta reverse primer. TCRdb analysed the multiplex PCR reads with MiXCR anew, one entry per CDR3 protein. The table lists approximately 320,000 distinct CDR3 sequences, almost 60% of them singletons. Researchers drew blood RNA from unsorted whole blood and extracted germline DNA as well. Sample: peripheral blood. The receptors stem from a woman in her thirties with primary liver carcinoma and hepatitis B virus infection.

The V call is TRBV6-2 or TRBV6-3, the J call TRBJ1-5, with D possibly TRBD1 on 5 matching bases. The CDR3 contains 16 residues. Germline CDR1 MNHEY, CDR2 SVGEGT. The germline V and J ends were trimmed by 5 bases and 3 bases, with 17 bases remaining between them. CDR3 DNA sequence: TGTGCCAGCAGTCGAAGCAGGGAGTCGGTCAATCAGCCCCAGCATTTT. It yields the protein CASSRSRESVNQPQHF.

Here the CDR3 DNA reads TGTGCCAGCAGCCTTAACCGGGACAGGGACTACGAGCAGTACTTC. This gives the protein CASSLNRDRDYEQYF. The V gene is TRBV14, the J gene TRBJ2-7; 9 nucleotides agree with TRBD1. CDR3 size: 15 residues. Germline CDR1 SGHDN, CDR2 FVKESK. With 4 bases clipped from V and 3 bases from J, the junction kept 7 bases outside the gene matches. Full variable domain (missing parts from reference TRBV14 and TRBJ2-7): EAGVTQFPSHSVIEKGQTVTLRCDPISGHDNLYWYRRVMGKEIKFLLHFVKESKQDESGMPNNRFLAERTGGTYSTLKVQPAELEDSGVYFCASSLNRDRDYEQYFGPGTRLTVT.

Notes on this clonotype: Being one base from a much bigger clone, this may be a read error. The chain employs TRBV6-2 or TRBV6-3 and TRBJ2-7; TRBD2 agrees at 7 bases. Germline V gene data show CDR1 as MNHEY and CDR2 as SVGEGT. The CDR3 totals 15 residues. Here the CDR3 reads CPSSYGASGYYEQYF. In nucleotides, the CDR3 is TGTCCCAGCAGTTACGGGGCTAGCGGTTACTACGAGCAGTACTTC.

Turning to this clonotype: One base away lies a much larger clone, so this may be a sequencing read error. The conserved phenylalanine or tryptophan normally closing the CDR3 is absent here, so this likely arose from a read error. The chain joins TRBV6-1 to TRBJ1-1, with 10 bases lining up with TRBD1. J gave up 10 bases and V 6 bases, and 8 bases lay outside the gene matches. Germline CDR1 reads MNHNS; CDR2 reads SASEGT. This CDR3 has 13 amino acids. The CDR3 coding sequence is TGTGCCAGCAGCGGGGACAGGGGAGCAGGAGCTTTCTTA. This codes for CASSGDRGAGAFL.

A few counts support this clonotype. V and J are TRBV28 and TRBJ2-7, with D perhaps matching TRBD1 (6 bases). V was cut by 6 bases and J by 7 bases, with 16 bases left in between. Germline values: CDR1 MDHEN, CDR2 SYDVKM. The length of the CDR3 is 13 residues. CDR3 protein: CASRQGWEWEQYF. CDR3 DNA: TGTGCCAGCAGGCAGGGGTGGGAGTGGGAGCAGTACTTC.

This clonotype has a handful of counts. The gene calls are TRBV28 and TRBJ2-7; TRBD1 agrees at 7 bases. Trimming removed 6 bases from V and 3 bases from J; junction bases left unmatched: 5. CDR3 length equals 13 residues. Germline CDR1 MDHEN, CDR2 SYDVKM. The CDR3 DNA sequence: TGTGCCAGCAGCACTGGACAGGTCTACGAGCAGTACTTC. Residues: CASSTGQVYEQYF. Together with reference TRBV28 and TRBJ2-7, the CDR3 gives the full variable domain: DVKVTQSSRYLVKRTGEKVFLECVQDMDHENMFWYRQDPGLGLRLIYFSYDVKMKEKGDIPEGYSVSREKKERFSLILESASTNQTSMYLCASSTGQVYEQYFGPGTRLTVT.

This clonotype came up once. A much larger clone lies a single base off, so this may be a read error. J is TRBJ2-7 and V is TRBV4-2; TRBD2 is a possible D gene (5 bases). CDR3 length: 14 residues. CDR1 and CDR2 (germline): LGHNA, YNFKEQ. The CDR3 region has the DNA TGTGCCAGCAGCCAAGATGGGAGTGGGTACGAGCAGCACTTC. Its translation: CASSQDGSGYEQHF.

J is TRBJ1-1 and V is TRBV6-5; no firm D call. Deletions cut 4 bases from V and 0 bases from J, with 9 bases between. Germline lookup yields CDR1 MNHEY and CDR2 SVGAGI. The CDR3 is 14 residues long. The CDR3 DNA is TGTGCCAGCAGTTCCCTACTTGTGAACACTGAAGCTTTCTTT. It is translated as CASSSLLVNTEAFF.

About this clonotype itself: A single base separates this from a much larger clone, so it may be a read error. The chain carries TRBV4-2 and TRBJ2-6; D is undetermined. Germline V gives CDR1 LGHNA, CDR2 YNFKEQ. This CDR3 spans 17 amino acids. The CDR3 DNA reads as TGTGCCAGCAGCCAAGATCCCGGACGCTCTGGGGTCAACGTCCTGACTTTC. Encoded protein: CASSQDPGRSGVNVLTF.

For this clonotype: At one boundary the junction diverges from the germline segment, which might be a read error. The rearrangement uses TRBV13 and TRBJ1-1, with TRBD1 as a possible D gene (5 bases). CDR1 and CDR2 (germline): PRHDT, FYEKMQ (reference sequence). CDR3 size: 13 residues. The CDR3 DNA reads as TGTGCCAGCAGCTTAGTCAGGGCCACTGAAGCTTCCTTT. It yields the protein CASSLVRATEASF.

This chain joins TRBV7-9 and TRBJ1-1, with TRBD1 matching over 9 bases. The trim removed 5 bases at V and 6 bases at J, leaving 4 bases unmatched. Germline CDR1 and CDR2: SEHNR and FQNEAQ (reference sequence). The length of the CDR3 is 13 residues. CDR3 loop: CASSGTGIPEAFF. The CDR3 bases are TGTGCCAGCAGCGGGACAGGGATCCCTGAAGCTTTCTTT.

This clonotype has at least ten counts. The V gene is TRBV6-5, the J gene TRBJ2-1; no definite D call. The germline V and J ends were trimmed by 0 bases and 1 base, with 16 bases remaining between them. There are 18 residues in the CDR3. Germline CDR1 reads MNHEY; CDR2 reads SVGAGI. The chain's CDR3 is CASSYSTQVGRSYNEQFF. CDR3 in DNA: TGTGCCAGCAGTTACTCGACCCAGGTGGGCCGATCCTACAATGAGCAGTTCTTC.

As regards this clonotype: A much larger clonotype is one base distant, so this may be a read error. The rearrangement joins TRBV29-1 to TRBJ2-3, with TRBD2 matching 10 bases. Germline CDR1 is SQVTM and CDR2 is ANQGSEA. This CDR3 spans 15 amino acids. The CDR3 nucleotides read TGCAACGTTGAACGACTAGCGGGTACCACAGATACGCAGTATTTT. Translated, it gives CNVERLAGTTDTQYF.